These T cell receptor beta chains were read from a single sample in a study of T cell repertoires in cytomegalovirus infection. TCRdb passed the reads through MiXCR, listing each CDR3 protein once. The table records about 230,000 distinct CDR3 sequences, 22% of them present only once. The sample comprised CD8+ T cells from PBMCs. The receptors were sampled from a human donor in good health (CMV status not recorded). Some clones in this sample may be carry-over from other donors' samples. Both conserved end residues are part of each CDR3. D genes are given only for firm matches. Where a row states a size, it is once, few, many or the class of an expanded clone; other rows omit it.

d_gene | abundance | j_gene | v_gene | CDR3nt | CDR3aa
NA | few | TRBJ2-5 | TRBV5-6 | TGTGCCAGCAGCATCCCGACAGACCCAGAAGAGACCCAGTACTTC | CASSIPTDPEETQYF
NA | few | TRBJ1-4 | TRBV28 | TGTGCCAGCAGCCAGTATACAACTAATGAAAAACTGTTTTTT | CASSQYTTNEKLFF
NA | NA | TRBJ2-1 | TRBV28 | TGTGCCACCCTGACTTCAAGTACCTCCTACAATGAGCAGTTCTTC | CATLTSSTSYNEQFF
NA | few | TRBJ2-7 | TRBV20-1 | TGCAGTGCTAGAGATCGCGCGGCGCGGGTCTCCTACGAGCAGTACTTC | CSARDRAARVSYEQYF
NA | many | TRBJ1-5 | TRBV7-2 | TGTGCCCTCCTTGGGGAGGGGAAGAATCAGCCCCAGCATTTT | CALLGEGKNQPQHF
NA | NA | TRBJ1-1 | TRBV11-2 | TGTGCCAGCAGCTTATCTGCCGGCATGAACACTGAAGCTTTCTTT | CASSLSAGMNTEAFF
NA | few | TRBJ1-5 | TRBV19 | TGTGCCAGTAGTAGCGGGTGGAATTCGAATCAGCCCCAGCATTTT | CASSSGWNSNQPQHF
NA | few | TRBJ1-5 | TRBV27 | TGTGCCAGCAGTCCATCACTGGGGGAGTTAAATCAGCCCCAGCATTTT | CASSPSLGELNQPQHF
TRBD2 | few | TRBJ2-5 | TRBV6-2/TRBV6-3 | TGTGCCAGCAGTTACTCGCTAGCGGGGGAGCAAGAGACCCAGTACTTC | CASSYSLAGEQETQYF
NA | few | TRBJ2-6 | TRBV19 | TGTGCCAGTAGTATCCGCGGCTCTGGGGCCAACGTCCTGACTTTC | CASSIRGSGANVLTF
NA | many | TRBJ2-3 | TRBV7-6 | TGTGCCAGCAGCTTAGCGGAATCTCGAAGGGATACGCAGTATTTT | CASSLAESRRDTQYF
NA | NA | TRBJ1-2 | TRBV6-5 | TGTGCCAGCAGTTACCTAGGGGGTTCCTATGGCTACACCTTC | CASSYLGGSYGYTF
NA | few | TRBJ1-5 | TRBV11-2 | TGTGCCAGCAGCTTAGTGTCCCGAGGTAGTCAGCCCCAGCATTTT | CASSLVSRGSQPQHF
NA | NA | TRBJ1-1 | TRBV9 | TGTGCCAGCGCGGGGTGGGGCACTGAAGCTTTCTTT | CASAGWGTEAFF
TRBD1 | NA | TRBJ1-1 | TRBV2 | TGTGCCAGCAGGGACCCGGGACAGGCGACACTTGAAGCTTTCTTT | CASRDPGQATLEAFF
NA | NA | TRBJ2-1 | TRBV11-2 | TGTGCCAGCAGCCCAGCCCCTCGGGACGGGTGGGATGAGCAGTTCTTC | CASSPAPRDGWDEQFF
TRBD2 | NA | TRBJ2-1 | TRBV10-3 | TGTGCCATCAGTGAGCCCGGACTAGCGGGTCGCACTTATGAGCAGTTCTTC | CAISEPGLAGRTYEQFF
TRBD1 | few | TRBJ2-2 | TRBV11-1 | TGTGCCAGCAGCTGGACAGGGCCGAACACCGGGGAGCTGTTTTTT | CASSWTGPNTGELFF
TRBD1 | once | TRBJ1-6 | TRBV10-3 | TGTGCCATCAGTGAGACAGGGGTGAATTCACCCCTCCACTTT | CAISETGVNSPLHF
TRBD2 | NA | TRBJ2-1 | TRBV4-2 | TGTGCCAGCAGCCCCCCGGGACTAGCGGGGGGGCATGAGCAGTTCTTC | CASSPPGLAGGHEQFF
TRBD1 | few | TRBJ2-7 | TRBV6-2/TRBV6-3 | TGTGCCAGCAGTTACTCTATCGGGACAGGGGGCCCCTACGAGCAGTACTTC | CASSYSIGTGGPYEQYF
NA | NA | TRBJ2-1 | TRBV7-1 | TGTGCCAGCCTTAACGGACTACTCTACAATGAGCAGTTCTTC | CASLNGLLYNEQFF
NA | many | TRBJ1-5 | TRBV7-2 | TGTGCCAGCAGCTCCATGGGGTGGGACACCCGGACCGGTCAGCCCCAGCATTTT | CASSSMGWDTRTGQPQHF
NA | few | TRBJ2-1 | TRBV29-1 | TGCAGCGTTGAAGGATTGGTAGGGTATGAGCAGTTCTTC | CSVEGLVGYEQFF
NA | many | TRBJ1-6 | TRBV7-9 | TGTGCCAGCAGCTTGAGGGCAGGGGAGAATTCACCCCTCCACTTT | CASSLRAGENSPLHF
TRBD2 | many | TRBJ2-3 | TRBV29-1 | TGCAGCGTAAGGGGGACTAGCGGGGCAGATACGCAGTATTTT | CSVRGTSGADTQYF
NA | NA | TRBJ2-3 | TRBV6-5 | TGTGCCAGCAGTCCCGATGGCGGGGACACAGATACGCAGTATTTT | CASSPDGGDTDTQYF
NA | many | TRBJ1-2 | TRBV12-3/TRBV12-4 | TGTGCCAGCAGCCCCCTGGGGGCGGATTATGGCTACACCTTC | CASSPLGADYGYTF
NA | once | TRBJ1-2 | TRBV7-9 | TGTGCCAGCAGCTTAGCGCCGGTATATGGCTACACCTTC | CASSLAPVYGYTF
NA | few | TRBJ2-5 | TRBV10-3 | TGTGCCATCAGTGAGTCGATCCGGCACGGGCCCCAAGAGACCCAGTACTTC | CAISESIRHGPQETQYF
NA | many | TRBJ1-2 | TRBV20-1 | TGCAGTGCTAGATCCTTAGCTGGACAGCATTATGGCTACACCTTC | CSARSLAGQHYGYTF
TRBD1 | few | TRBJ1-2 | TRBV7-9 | TGTGCCAGCAGCCACTCACAGGGGCCCGATGGCTACACCTTC | CASSHSQGPDGYTF
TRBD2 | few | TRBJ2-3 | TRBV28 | TGTGCCAGCAGTTCATCCGGCCCGCTAGCGGGGGTTGCAGATACGCAGTATTTT | CASSSSGPLAGVADTQYF
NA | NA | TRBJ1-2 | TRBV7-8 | TGTGCCAGCAGCTTCGGGGGGGTAGTACATTTC | CASSFGGVVHF
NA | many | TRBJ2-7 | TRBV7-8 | TGTGCCAGCAGCCCGCCGGACGGCTCCTACGAGCAGTACTTC | CASSPPDGSYEQYF
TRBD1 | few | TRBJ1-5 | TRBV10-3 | TGTGCCATCAAGGAGGAGAGGACAGGGATACAGCCCCAGCATTTT | CAIKEERTGIQPQHF
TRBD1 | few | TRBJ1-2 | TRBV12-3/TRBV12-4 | TGTGCCAGCAGGGACGATAGGACAGGGAACTATGGCTACACCTTC | CASRDDRTGNYGYTF
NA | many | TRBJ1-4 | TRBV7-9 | TGTGCCAGCACCTCTGGGGGGGCAACTAATGAAAAACTGTTTTTT | CASTSGGATNEKLFF
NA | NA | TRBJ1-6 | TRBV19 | TGTGCCAGTAGTACAACCTGGGACAATTCACCCCTCCACTTT | CASSTTWDNSPLHF
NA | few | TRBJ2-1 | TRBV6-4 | TGTGCCAGCAGTGAGGGGGCGTACAATGAGCAGTTCTTC | CASSEGAYNEQFF
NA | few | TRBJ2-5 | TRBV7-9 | TGTGCCAGCAGCTACCTAACAGGGTTGGAGACCCAGTACTTC | CASSYLTGLETQYF
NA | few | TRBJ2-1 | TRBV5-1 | TGCGCCAGCAGCTTGGGACTATCAATTGAGCAGTTCTTC | CASSLGLSIEQFF
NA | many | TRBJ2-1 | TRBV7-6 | TGTGCCAGCAGCTTAGACGTCCCACCCTCCTACAATGAGCAGTTCTTC | CASSLDVPPSYNEQFF
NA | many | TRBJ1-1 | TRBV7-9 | TGTGCCAGCAGCGTTACGACGAACACTGAAGCTTTCTTT | CASSVTTNTEAFF
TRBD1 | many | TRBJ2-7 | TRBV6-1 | TGTGCCAGCACACCCACCCGGGACAGCATCTACGAGCAGTACTTC | CASTPTRDSIYEQYF
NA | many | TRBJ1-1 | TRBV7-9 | TGTGCCAGCAGCCCCTGGGGCAACTCGAACACTGAAGCTTTCTTT | CASSPWGNSNTEAFF
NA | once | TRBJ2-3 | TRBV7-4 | TGTGCCAACAGCCGGACGGGGGCCGATACGCAGTATTTT | CANSRTGADTQYF
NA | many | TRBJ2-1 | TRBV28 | TGTGCCAGCAGTCCCCCCGGGGGGCGAGGAAGTGAGCAGTTCTTC | CASSPPGGRGSEQFF
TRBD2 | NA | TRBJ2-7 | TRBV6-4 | TGTGCCAGCAGTGACTCTTTTAGCGGGGGGGCGTACGAGCAGTACTTC | CASSDSFSGGAYEQYF
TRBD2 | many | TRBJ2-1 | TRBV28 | TGTGCCAGCAGTTTTGAGGCGGGGGGGCTTTTTCTATTCTTC | CASSFEAGGLFLFF
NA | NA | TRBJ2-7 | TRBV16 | TGTGCCAGCAGCCCATGGGACCAAATCTACGAGCAGTACTTC | CASSPWDQIYEQYF
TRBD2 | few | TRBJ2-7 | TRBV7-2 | TGTGCCAGCAGCACAATAGCGGGGGGCTCCTACGAGCAGTACTTC | CASSTIAGGSYEQYF
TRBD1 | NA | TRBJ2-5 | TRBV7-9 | TGTGCCAGCAGCTTAGGGACAGGGGCGAGCAAGACCCAGTACTTC | CASSLGTGASKTQYF
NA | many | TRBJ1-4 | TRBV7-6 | TGTGCCAGCAGCTTTGGCGAGGGTGAAAAACTGTTTTTT | CASSFGEGEKLFF
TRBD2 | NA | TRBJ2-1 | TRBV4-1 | TGCGCCAGCAGCCAAATTGGACTAGCGGGGTCAGCACATGAGCAGTTCTTC | CASSQIGLAGSAHEQFF
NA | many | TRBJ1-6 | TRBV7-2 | TGTGCCAGCAGCTTAGTTGGGCAGGTTTCCTATAATTCACCCCTCCACTTT | CASSLVGQVSYNSPLHF
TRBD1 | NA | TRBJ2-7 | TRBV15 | TGTGCCACCAGCACTCCCCTCGGGACAGTCGAGCAGTACTTC | CATSTPLGTVEQYF
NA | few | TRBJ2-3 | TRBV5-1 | TGCGCCAGCAGCTGGCTTAGCGGAGCAGATACGCAGTATTTT | CASSWLSGADTQYF
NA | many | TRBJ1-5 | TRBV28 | TGTGCCAGCAGTACCGCTACACTGTATAGCAATCAGCCCCAGCATTTT | CASSTATLYSNQPQHF